This TCR beta chain was sequenced in a study of T cells after yellow fever vaccination (dated by TCRdb to between 2018 and 2021). About the investigation overall: The SMART-Seq v4 Ultra Low Input RNA kit was used to prepare libraries from fractions with low cell numbers. To track T-cell clones before and after primary and booster YFV17D yellow fever vaccination, bulk TCR alpha and beta repertoires were sequenced longitudinally. The cohort comprised two healthy male donors, one aged 18 to 30 and one aged 30 to 40 years. Blood was drawn at multiple timepoints before and after primary and secondary immunization, with bulk PBMC replicates and cell subsets isolated. Here is what the overall study found, with its caveats: A small share of clonotypes occurred in both CD4 and CD8 compartments, likely arising from convergent recombination. The secondary T-cell response was found to be weaker but faster than the primary response, with a peak reached on day 5 rather than on day 15. FACS-sorted repertoires could contain abundant contaminating clonotypes from the bulk population, so computational filtering was required. Most clones expanded after primary vaccination (about 95% of CD4 and approximately 90% of CD8) were re-detected after the booster, suggesting that broad memory maintenance occurred. Only two donors were included in the study, so the extent to which the findings can be generalized is limited.

Comments on this clonotype: The specificity of this receptor is unknown. Base qualities are not recorded, but no much larger clone differs from it by a single base.

TCR cDNA was synthesized by 5'RACE template switching, which introduced a universal primer site and unique molecular identifiers. Priming of cDNA synthesis was performed from both the TCR alpha and TCR beta constant segments. Two PCR steps were used to amplify libraries, with sample barcodes and sequencing adapters being added in the second step. Sequencing of libraries was done on Illumina HiSeq 2500 (2x100 bp) or NovaSeq (2x150 bp). In the source study's methods: MIGEC handled demultiplexing of reads and collapsing into UMI consensus sequences, while MiXCR performed V(D)J alignment. Vaccine-responding clonotypes were identified with edgeR using replicate PBMC samples, with FDR below 0.01 and a log2 fold change above 5 up to day 15 being required. Each bulk clonotype was labeled CD4 or CD8 based on which sequenced repertoire, CD4 or CD8, contained the clonotype at higher abundance. TCRdb cleaned the public reads at Q25 with fastp, built clones with MiXCR and kept in-frame beta chains. Each CDR3 protein appears once, grouped with its most common genes and DNA. These V and J calls rely on TCRdb rather than the paper's analysis. This sample gives some 300,000 distinct CDR3 sequences in total; approximately 8% of them show up just once. The biggest ten clones account for roughly a sixth of the sample.

The treatment or condition label on this specimen signifies: live attenuated yellow fever vaccine strain. Two biological replicates of bulk PBMCs were collected at each blood-draw timepoint. PBMCs were isolated from peripheral blood using a standard Ficoll-Paque protocol. RNA was extracted with TriZol from bulk PBMCs, CD4 and CD8 fractions, and dextramer-positive and dextramer-negative fractions. V is cut back by 6 bases and J by 3 bases, with 12 bases in the junction unmatched. CDR1 is given as MNHEY and CDR2 as SVGAGI, both from the germline V gene. There are 17 amino acids in the CDR3, from cysteine to phenylalanine inclusive. Solely the CDR3 DNA is kept, with 51 bases framed from the first base.

The rearrangement combines TRBV6-5 with TRBJ2-7, with 12 bases in between that match TRBD2. The source of this sequence is a man between 18 and 35 years old who received the YFV17D yellow fever vaccine. The sequencing used PBMCs, collected approximately 40 days after the first yellow fever vaccination. The CDR3 reads as follows: CASRVGKWTSGVYEQYF. The DNA sequence follows: TGTGCCAGCAGGGTGGGGAAATGGACTAGCGGGGTCTACGAGCAGTACTTC.